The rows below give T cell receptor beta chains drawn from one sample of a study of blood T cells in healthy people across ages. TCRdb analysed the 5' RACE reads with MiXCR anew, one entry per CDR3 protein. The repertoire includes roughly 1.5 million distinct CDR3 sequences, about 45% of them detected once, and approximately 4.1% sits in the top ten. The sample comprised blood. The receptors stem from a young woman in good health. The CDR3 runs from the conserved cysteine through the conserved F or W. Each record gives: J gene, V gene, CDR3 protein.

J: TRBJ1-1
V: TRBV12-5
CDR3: CASVFRGAEAFF

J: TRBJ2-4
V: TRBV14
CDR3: CASSQTVEQYF

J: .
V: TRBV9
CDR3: CASSPGQGSYNEQYF

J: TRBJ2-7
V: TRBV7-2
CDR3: CASSYLSSSYEQYF

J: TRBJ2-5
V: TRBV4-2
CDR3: CASSQDSASLVSQETQYF

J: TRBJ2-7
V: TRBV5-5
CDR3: CASSKNRVEQYF

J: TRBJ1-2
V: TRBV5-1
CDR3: CASSWGQGADYGYTF

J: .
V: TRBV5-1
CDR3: CASSLVSQGLETQYF

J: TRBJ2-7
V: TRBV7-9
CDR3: CASSFGRVYEQYF

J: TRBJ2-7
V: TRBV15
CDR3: CATSRDPGTGGLEQYF

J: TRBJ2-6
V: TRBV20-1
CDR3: CSATLLDSGANVLTF

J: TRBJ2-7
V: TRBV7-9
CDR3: CASSPDPNEQYF

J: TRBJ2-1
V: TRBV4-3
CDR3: CASSQWKWGDYNEQFF

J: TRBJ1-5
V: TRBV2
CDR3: CATQTDSNQPQHF

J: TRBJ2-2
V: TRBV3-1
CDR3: CASSQEGRGSGELFF

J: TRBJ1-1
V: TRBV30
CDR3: CAWSVHPASRGEDTEAFF

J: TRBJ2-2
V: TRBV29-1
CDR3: CSVQQGTHTGELFF

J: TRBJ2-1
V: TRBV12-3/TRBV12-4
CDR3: CASRPSSVGEQFF

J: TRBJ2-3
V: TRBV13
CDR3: CASSLGGLAGLRWDTQYF

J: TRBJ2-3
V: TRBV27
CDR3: CASSSAVRAGGWDTQYF

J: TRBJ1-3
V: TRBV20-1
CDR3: CSARDDRKHRNTIYF

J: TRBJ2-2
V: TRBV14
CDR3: CASSQDRGVITGELFF

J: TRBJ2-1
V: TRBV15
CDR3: CATSREIGYRGTNEQFF

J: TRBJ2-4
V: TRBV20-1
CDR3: CSARVTGIAKNIQYF

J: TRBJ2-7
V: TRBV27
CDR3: CASSLGAESLYEQYF

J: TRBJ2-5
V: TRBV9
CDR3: CASTGAGETQYF

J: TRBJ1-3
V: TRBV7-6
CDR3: CASSSLGATFSGNTIYF

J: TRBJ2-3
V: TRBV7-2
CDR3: CACVAGEFTDTQYF

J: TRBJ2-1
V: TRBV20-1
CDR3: CSAPQASDEQFF

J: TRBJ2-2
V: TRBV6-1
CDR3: CASSTSGGIYTGELFF

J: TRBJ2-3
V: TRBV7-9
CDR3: CASELAFTDTQYF

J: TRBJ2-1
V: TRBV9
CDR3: CASSVAAGSYNEQFF

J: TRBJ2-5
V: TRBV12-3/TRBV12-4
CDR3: CASSLGTTHNEQYF

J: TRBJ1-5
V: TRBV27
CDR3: CASSLRPPKLNQPQHF

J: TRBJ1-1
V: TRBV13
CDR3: CASSLGGATPEAFF

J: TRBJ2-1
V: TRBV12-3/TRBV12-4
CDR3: CASRRTGGDYNEQFF

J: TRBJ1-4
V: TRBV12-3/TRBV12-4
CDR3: CASRARDRRNEKLFF

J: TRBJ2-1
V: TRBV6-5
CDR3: CASSYVWLAGGLRYNEQFF

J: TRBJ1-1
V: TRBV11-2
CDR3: CASSSLRNTEAFF

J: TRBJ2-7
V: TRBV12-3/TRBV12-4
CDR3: CASSPSGTASSYEQYF

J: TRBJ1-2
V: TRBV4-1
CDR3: CASSQEDRVGYGYTF

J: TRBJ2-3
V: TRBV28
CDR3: CASSLQTTSDHTDTQYF

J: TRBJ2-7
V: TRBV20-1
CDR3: CSARKSSSGEQYF

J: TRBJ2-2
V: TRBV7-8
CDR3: CASSLVSIRDRELFF

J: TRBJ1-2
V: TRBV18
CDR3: CTSSTGDKNYGYTF

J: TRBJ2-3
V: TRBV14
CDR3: CASTREGYTDTQYF

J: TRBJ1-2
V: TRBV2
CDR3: CASMGQVSGYTF

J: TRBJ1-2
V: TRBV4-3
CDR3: CASSQAGGRHNYGYTF

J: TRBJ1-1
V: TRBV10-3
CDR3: CAISRTGANTGAFF

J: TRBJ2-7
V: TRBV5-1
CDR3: CASSGVQGSYEQYF

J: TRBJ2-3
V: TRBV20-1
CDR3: CSARDRLAFAPDTQYF

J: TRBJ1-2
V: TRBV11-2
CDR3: CASSLSDANYGYTF

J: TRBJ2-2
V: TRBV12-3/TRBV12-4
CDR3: CASSFEGAGTGELFF

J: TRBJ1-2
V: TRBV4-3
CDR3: CASSQDSGRGYGYTF

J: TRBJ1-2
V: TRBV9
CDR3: CASSVAPGPERIYTF

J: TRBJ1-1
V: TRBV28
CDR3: CASNRQLNTEAFF

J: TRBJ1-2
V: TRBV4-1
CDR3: CASSQEPGQGGYGYTF